The T cell receptor (beta chain) under discussion was sequenced for a study of regulatory T cells in long-lasting Graves disease. Time point reported: newly diagnosed GD, antithyroid drugs for less than 3 months. The authors made the TCR library using RNA they extracted from PBMCs. Approximately 10-milliliter peripheral blood samples went into EDTA tubes. Germline V gene lookup returns CDR1 GTSNPN and CDR2 SVGIG (reference sequence). The J segment lost 0 bases and the V segment lost 0 bases, leaving 2 bases of the junction unmatched. The CDR3 loop spans 16 amino acids. Through Arm-PCR of CDR3 regions and iRepertoire HTBI primers, TCR beta libraries were built. TCRdb passed the multiplex PCR reads through MiXCR, listing each CDR3 protein once. The sample has some 560,000 distinct CDR3 sequences; roughly 16% are singletons. Another study also made use of these data, one on T cells in Graves' hyperthyroidism and ophthalmopathy.

Sequenced material: peripheral blood mononuclear cells (PBMCs), taken at new diagnosis, from a patient treated with antithyroid drugs. The TCR was taken from a woman in her forties or fifties with Graves disease. The genes are TRBV30 and TRBJ2-6, with 7 bases fitting TRBD2. This chain's CDR3 is CAWSVGGSSGANVLTF. Written as DNA, the CDR3 is TGTGCCTGGAGTGTCGGGGGGTCCTCTGGGGCCAACGTCCTGACTTTC.